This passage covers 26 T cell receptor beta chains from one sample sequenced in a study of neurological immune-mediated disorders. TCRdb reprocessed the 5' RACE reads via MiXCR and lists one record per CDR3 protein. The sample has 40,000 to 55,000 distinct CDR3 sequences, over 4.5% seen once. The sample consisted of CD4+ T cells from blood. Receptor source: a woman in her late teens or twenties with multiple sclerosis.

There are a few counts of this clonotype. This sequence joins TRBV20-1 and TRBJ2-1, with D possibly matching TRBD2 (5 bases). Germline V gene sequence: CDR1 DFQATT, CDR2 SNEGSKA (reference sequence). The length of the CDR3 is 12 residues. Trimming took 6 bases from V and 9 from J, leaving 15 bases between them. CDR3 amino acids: CSAVFSRGEQFF. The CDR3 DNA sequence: TGCAGTGCGGTCTTCTCCCGGGGTGAGCAGTTCTTC.

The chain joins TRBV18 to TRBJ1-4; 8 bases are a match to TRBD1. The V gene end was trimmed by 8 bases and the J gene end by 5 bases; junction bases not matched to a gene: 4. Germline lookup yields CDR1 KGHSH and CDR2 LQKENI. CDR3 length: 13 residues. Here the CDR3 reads CASHGQGNEKLFF. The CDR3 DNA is TGTGCCAGCCATGGACAGGGAAATGAAAAACTGTTTTTT.

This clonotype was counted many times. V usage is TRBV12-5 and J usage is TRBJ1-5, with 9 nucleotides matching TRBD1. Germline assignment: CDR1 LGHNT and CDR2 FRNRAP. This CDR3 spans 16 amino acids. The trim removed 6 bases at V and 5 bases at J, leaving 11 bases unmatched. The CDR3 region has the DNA TGTGCTAGTGGGAGCCGGACAGGGGCGGATCATCAGCCCCAGCATTTT. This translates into CASGSRTGADHQPQHF.

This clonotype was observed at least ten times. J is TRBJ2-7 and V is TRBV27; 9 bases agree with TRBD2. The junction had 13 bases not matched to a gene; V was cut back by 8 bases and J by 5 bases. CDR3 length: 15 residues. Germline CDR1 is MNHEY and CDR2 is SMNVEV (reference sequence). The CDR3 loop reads CASGPRAGGPHEQYV. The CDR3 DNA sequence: TGTGCCAGCGGACCTCGCGCGGGAGGGCCCCACGAGCAGTACGTC.

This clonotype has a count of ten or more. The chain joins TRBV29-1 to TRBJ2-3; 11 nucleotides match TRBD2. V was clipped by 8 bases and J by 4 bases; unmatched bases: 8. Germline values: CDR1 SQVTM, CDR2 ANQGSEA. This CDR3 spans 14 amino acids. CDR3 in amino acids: CSLDSGRVSDTQYF. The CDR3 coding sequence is TGCAGCTTAGATAGCGGGAGGGTTTCAGATACGCAGTATTTT.

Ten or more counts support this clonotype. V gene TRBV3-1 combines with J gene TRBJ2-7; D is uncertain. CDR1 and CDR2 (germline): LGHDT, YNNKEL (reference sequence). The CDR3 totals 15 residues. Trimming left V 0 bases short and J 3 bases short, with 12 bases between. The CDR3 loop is CASSQEIGRSYEQYF. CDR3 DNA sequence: TGTGCCAGCAGCCAAGAAATCGGCAGGAGCTACGAGCAGTACTTC.

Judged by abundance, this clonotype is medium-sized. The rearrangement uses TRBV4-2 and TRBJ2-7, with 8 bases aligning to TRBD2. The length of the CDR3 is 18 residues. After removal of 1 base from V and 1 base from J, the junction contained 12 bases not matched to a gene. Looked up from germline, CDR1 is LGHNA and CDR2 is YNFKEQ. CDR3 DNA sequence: TGTGCCAGCAGCCAAGGCGGTGTCGGGGGGGATCGTTCCTACGAGCAGTACTTC. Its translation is CASSQGGVGGDRSYEQYF.

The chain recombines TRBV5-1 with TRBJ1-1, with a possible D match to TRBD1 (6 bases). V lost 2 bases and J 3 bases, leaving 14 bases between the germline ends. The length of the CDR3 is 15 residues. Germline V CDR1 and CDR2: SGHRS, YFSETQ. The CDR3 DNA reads TGCGCCAGCAGCTTCTACAGGGCGGGGGACACTGAAGCTTTCTTT. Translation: CASSFYRAGDTEAFF.

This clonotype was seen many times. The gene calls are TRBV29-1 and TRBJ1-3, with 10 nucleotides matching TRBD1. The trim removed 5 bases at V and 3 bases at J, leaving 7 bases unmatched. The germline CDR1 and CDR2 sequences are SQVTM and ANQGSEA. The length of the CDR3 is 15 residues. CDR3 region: CSVTGTGVGGNTIYF. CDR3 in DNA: TGCAGCGTTACCGGGACAGGGGTCGGTGGAAACACCATATATTTT.

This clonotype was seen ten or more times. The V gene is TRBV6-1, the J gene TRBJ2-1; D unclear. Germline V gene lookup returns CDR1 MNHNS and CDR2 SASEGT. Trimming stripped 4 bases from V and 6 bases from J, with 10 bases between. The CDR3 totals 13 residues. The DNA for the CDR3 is TGTGCCAGCAGTGCAGTGCTCATCAATGAGCAGTTCTTC. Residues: CASSAVLINEQFF.

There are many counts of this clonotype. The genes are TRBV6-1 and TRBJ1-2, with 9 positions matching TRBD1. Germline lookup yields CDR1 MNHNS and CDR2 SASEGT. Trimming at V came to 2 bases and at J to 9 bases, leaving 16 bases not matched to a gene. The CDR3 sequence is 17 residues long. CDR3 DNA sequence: TGTGCCAGCAGTGAACCCTTGATCCGGGACAGGGATAGGCGCTACACCTTC. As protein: CASSEPLIRDRDRRYTF.

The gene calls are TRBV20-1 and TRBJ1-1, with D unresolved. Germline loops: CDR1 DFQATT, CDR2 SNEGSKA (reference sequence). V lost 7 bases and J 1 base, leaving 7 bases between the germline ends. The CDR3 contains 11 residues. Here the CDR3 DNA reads TGCAGTGTAGAACGGAACACTGAAGCTTTCTTT. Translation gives CSVERNTEAFF.

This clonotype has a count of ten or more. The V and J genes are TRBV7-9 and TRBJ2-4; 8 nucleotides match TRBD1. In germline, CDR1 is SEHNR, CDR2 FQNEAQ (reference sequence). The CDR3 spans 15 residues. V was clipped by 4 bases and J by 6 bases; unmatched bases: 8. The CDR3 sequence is CASSSSTGVLNIQYF. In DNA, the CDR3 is TGTGCCAGCAGCTCATCGACAGGGGTCTTAAACATTCAGTACTTC.

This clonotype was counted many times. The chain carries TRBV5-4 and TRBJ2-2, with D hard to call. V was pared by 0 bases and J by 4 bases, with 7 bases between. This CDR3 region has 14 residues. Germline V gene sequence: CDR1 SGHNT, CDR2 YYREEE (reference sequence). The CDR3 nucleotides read TGTGCCAGCAGCTTGGACAGCCTCACCGGGGAGCTGTTTTTT. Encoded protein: CASSLDSLTGELFF.

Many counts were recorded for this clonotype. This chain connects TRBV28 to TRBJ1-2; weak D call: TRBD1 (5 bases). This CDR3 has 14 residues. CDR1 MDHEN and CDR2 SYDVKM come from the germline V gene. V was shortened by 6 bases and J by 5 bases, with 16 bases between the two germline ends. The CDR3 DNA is TGTGCCAGCAGGGGCCGGGGGGTCCGTTATGGCTACACCTTC. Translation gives CASRGRGVRYGYTF.

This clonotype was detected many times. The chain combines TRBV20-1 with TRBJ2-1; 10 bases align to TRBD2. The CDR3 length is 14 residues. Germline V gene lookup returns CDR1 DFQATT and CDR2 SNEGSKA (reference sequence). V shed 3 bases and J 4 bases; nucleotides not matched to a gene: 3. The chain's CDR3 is CSASWTSGYNEQFF. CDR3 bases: TGCAGTGCTAGTTGGACTAGCGGATACAATGAGCAGTTCTTC.

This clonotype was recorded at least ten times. CDR3 in DNA: TGCAGTGCTAGAGATCATAGACAGGTTAATGAAAAACTGTTTTTT. Protein sequence: CSARDHRQVNEKLFF. The chain couples TRBV20-1 to TRBJ1-4; a weak D match, TRBD1 (6 bases). The CDR3 runs to 15 residues. Germline loops: CDR1 DFQATT, CDR2 SNEGSKA (reference sequence). The V and J ends lost 0 bases and 4 bases respectively, with 12 bases between them.

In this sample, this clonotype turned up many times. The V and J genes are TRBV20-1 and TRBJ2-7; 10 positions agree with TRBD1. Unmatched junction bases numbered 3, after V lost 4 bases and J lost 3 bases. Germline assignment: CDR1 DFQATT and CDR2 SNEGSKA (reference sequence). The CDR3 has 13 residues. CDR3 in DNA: TGCAGTGCTATCCGGGACAGGGGCTACGAGCAGTACTTC. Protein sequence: CSAIRDRGYEQYF.

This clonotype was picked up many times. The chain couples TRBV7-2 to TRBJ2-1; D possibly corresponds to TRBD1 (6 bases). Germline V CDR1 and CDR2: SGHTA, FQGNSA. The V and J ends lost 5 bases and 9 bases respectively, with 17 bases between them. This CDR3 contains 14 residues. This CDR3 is CASSPQTGFGEQFF. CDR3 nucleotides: TGTGCCAGCAGCCCACAAACAGGGTTCGGTGAGCAGTTCTTC.

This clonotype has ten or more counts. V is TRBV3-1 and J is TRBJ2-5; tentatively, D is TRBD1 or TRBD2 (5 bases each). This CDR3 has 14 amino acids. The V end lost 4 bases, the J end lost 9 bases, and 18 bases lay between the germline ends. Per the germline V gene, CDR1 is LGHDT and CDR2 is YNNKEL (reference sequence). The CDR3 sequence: CASSLSGSGGAQYF. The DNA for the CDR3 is TGTGCCAGCAGCCTAAGTGGGAGTGGGGGAGCCCAGTACTTC.

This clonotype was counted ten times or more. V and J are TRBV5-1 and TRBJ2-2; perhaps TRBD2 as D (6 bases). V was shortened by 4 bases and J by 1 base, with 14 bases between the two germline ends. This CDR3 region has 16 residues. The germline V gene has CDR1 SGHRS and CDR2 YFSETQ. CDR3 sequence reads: CASSPSGLWNTGELFF. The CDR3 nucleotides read TGCGCCAGCAGCCCGAGCGGGCTGTGGAACACCGGGGAGCTGTTTTTT.

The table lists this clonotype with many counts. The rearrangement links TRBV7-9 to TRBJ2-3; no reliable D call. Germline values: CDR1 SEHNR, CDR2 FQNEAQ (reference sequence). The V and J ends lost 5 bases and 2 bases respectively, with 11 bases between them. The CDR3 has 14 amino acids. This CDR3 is CASSIRPYTDTQYF. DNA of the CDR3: TGTGCCAGCAGCATCAGACCGTACACAGATACGCAGTATTTT.

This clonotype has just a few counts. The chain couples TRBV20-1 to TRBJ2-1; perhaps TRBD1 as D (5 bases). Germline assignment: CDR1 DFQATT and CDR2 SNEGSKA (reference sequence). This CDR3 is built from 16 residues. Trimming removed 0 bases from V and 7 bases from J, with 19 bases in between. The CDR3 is CSARDISGEGVNEQFF. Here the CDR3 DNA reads TGCAGTGCTAGAGATATAAGTGGGGAAGGGGTGAATGAGCAGTTCTTC.

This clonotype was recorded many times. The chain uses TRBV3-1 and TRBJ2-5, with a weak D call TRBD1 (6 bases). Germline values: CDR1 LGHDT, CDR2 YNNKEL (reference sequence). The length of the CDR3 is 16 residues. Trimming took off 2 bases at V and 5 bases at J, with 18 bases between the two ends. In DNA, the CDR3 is TGTGCCAGCAGCCAAACCAAACGAACAGGGCGGGAGACCCAGTACTTC. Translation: CASSQTKRTGRETQYF.

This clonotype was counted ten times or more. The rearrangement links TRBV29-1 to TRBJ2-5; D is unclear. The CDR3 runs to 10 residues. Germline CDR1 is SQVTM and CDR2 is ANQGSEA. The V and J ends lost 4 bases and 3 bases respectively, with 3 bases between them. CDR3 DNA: TGCAGCGTTGGGGAAGAGACCCAGTACTTC. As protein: CSVGEETQYF.

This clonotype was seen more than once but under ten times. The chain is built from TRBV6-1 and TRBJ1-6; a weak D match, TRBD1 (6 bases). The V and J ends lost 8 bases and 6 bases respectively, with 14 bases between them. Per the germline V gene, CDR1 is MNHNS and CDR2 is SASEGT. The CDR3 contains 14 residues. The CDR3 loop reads CASVAGTPNSPLHF. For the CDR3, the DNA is TGTGCCAGCGTAGCCGGGACACCTAATTCACCCCTCCACTTT.